This passage covers 22 T cell receptor beta chains from one sample sequenced in a study of early stage breast cancer tumors (dated by TCRdb to about 2017). The method was the immunoSEQ multiplex PCR assay. TCRdb carries this immuneACCESS record with in-frame sequences only. Its versions omit some clonotypes, under half of them owing to an unresolved V gene in the studies checked, with the rest unexplained. The sample table lists approximately 6,400 clones, nearly 80% of them with a count of one. Roughly 10% of the sample belongs to the ten largest clones. Material for sequencing was normal breast tissue next to the tumor. The receptors were gathered from a person aged 65-85 years with breast cancer.

This clone turned up a few times. This chain links TRBV7-2 with TRBJ1-2; TRBD1 matches 7 bases. The germline V gene encodes CDR1 SGHTA and CDR2 FQGNSA. V was pared by 8 bases and J by 6 bases, with 12 bases of the junction left unmatched. The CDR3 runs 14 residues. The CDR3 sequence is CASFSLQGRDGYTF. The CDR3 DNA is TGTGCCAGCTTCAGTCTACAGGGGCGGGATGGCTACACCTTC.

This sequence joins TRBV4-1 and TRBJ1-6; D is ambiguous. Per the germline V gene, CDR1 is MGHRA and CDR2 is YSYEKL. Trimming removed 0 bases at V and 0 bases at J, with 24 bases between. The CDR3 has 22 residues. CDR3 nucleotides: TGCGCCAGCAGCCAAGACTACGTGGCAGGCTCGATGATTAGCTCCTATAATTCACCCCTCCACTTT. Its protein product is CASSQDYVAGSMISSYNSPLHF.

The chain carries TRBV5-1 and TRBJ1-6; D perhaps matches TRBD1 (5 bases). V was shortened by 4 bases and J by 0 bases, with 8 bases between the two germline ends. This CDR3 spans 15 amino acids. In germline, CDR1 is SGHRS, CDR2 YFSETQ. The CDR3 DNA sequence: TGCGCCAGCAGCGAGACAGCCTCCTATAATTCACCCCTCCACTTT. It is translated as CASSETASYNSPLHF. The full variable domain, completed using reference TRBV5-1 and TRBJ1-6, is KAGVTQTPRYLIKTRGQQVTLSCSPISGHRSVSWYQQTPGQGLQFLFEYFSETQRNKGNFPGRFSGRQFSNSRSEMNVSTLELGDSALYLCASSETASYNSPLHFGNGTRLTVT.

The rearrangement uses TRBV7-2 and TRBJ2-2, with 8 bases matching TRBD2. The CDR3 consists of 14 residues. From germline, CDR1 is SGHTA and CDR2 FQGNSA. V lost 3 bases, J lost 6 bases, and 3 bases stayed unmatched. The CDR3: CASSFREGPGELFF. The CDR3 coding sequence is TGTGCCAGCAGCTTCCGGGAGGGCCCCGGGGAGCTGTTTTTT.

The rearrangement joins TRBV27 to TRBJ1-2; D is uncertain. Germline CDR1 and CDR2: MNHEY and SMNVEV (reference sequence). This CDR3 has 14 amino acids. V was clipped by 6 bases and J by 0 bases, with 11 bases between them. CDR3 nucleotide sequence: TGTGCCAGCAGGTTGTCGGGAGCTAACTATGGCTACACCTTC. Translation gives CASRLSGANYGYTF.

The V gene is TRBV28, the J gene TRBJ2-7; the match to TRBD2 covers 10 bases. V shed 8 bases, J shed 2 bases, and the junction held 3 bases outside the gene matches. This CDR3 has 13 amino acids. Germline-derived CDR1 and CDR2 are MDHEN and SYDVKM. The DNA of the CDR3 is TGTGCCAGCTCTGGACTAGCGGCCTACGAGCAGTACTTC. It codes for CASSGLAAYEQYF.

The CDR3 protein is CASSVAPAAKNIQYF. CDR3 sequence (DNA): TGTGCCAGCAGCGTAGCACCAGCGGCCAAAAACATTCAGTACTTC. The chain couples TRBV9 to TRBJ2-4, with D unresolved. Germline lookup yields CDR1 SGDLS and CDR2 YYNGEE. This CDR3 is built from 15 residues. Trimming stripped 0 bases from V and 1 base from J, with 8 bases between. The complete variable domain, with remaining parts taken from reference TRBV9 and TRBJ2-4, reads DSGVTQTPKHLITATGQRVTLRCSPRSGDLSVYWYQQSLDQGLQFLIQYYNGEERAKGNILERFSAQQFPDLHSELNLSSLELGDSALYFCASSVAPAAKNIQYFGAGTRLSVL.

The chain couples TRBV23-1 to TRBJ2-3; 10 bases map to TRBD1. TRBV23-1 is known as an ORF, though its function is uncertain. The CDR3 contains 16 residues. The trim removed 3 bases at V and 6 bases at J, leaving 9 bases unmatched. The CDR3 DNA is TGCGCCAGCAGTCAGGCGGGACAGGGGTACAAGGATACGCAGTATTTT. Protein product: CASSQAGQGYKDTQYF.

This rearrangement joins TRBV13 to TRBJ2-7; 9 bases match TRBD1. CDR3 length equals 16 residues. The germline V gene has CDR1 PRHDT and CDR2 FYEKMQ (reference sequence). J was trimmed by 4 bases and V by 5 bases; bases with no gene match: 12. CDR3 sequence: CASSPSGTQGAYEQYF. CDR3 DNA sequence: TGTGCCAGCAGCCCCTCGGGGACACAGGGGGCATACGAGCAGTACTTC.

The chain combines TRBV6-4 with TRBJ2-1, with unresolved D. Per the germline V gene, CDR1 is MRHNA and CDR2 is SNTAGT. Trimming stripped 0 bases from V and 12 bases from J, with 12 bases between. The CDR3 covers 13 residues. CDR3 in DNA: TGTGCCAGCAGTGACTCGATGGGCGTACCGCAGTTCTTC. Translating it yields CASSDSMGVPQFF.

V usage is TRBV7-8 and J usage is TRBJ2-1, with 10 positions matching TRBD2. This CDR3 is 17 amino acids long. The V gene end was trimmed by 1 base and the J gene end by 4 bases; junction bases not matched to a gene: 7. CDR1 is SGHVS and CDR2 is FQNEAQ in the germline V gene. The DNA of the CDR3 is TGTGCCAGCAGCTTAGTCTGGAGCGGGGGGGCTTACAATGAGCAGTTCTTC. This codes for CASSLVWSGGAYNEQFF.

The V and J genes are TRBV9 and TRBJ1-2, with D perhaps matching TRBD1 (6 bases). Germline V lookup: CDR1 SGDLS, CDR2 YYNGEE. The CDR3 loop spans 16 amino acids. Trimming left V 4 bases short and J 3 bases short, with 19 bases between. The CDR3 bases are TGTGCCAGCAGCCTCTCTAAACAGGGTCCCCACTATGGCTACACCTTC. It codes for CASSLSKQGPHYGYTF.

This rearrangement joins TRBV19 to TRBJ1-1; 9 positions match TRBD1. V trimming: 5 bases; J trimming: 6 bases; junction bases outside the gene matches: 10. This CDR3 is built from 15 residues. The germline CDR1 and CDR2 sequences are LNHDA and SQIVND (reference sequence). CDR3 coding DNA: TGTGCCAGTAGTTCCCGCCCTACAGGGGGCTCTGAAGCTTTCTTT. This gives the protein CASSSRPTGGSEAFF.

This clone was observed a few times. V and J are TRBV28 and TRBJ2-3; TRBD1 matches 7 bases. This CDR3 region has 14 residues. Germline CDR1 and CDR2: MDHEN and SYDVKM. V was pared by 4 bases and J by 0 bases, with 1 base of the junction left unmatched. CDR3 nucleotide sequence: TGTGCCAGCAGTTCGACAGGGAGCACAGATACGCAGTATTTT. Translated, it gives CASSSTGSTDTQYF. Based on the CDR3 plus reference TRBV28 and TRBJ2-3, the full variable domain is DVKVTQSSRYLVKRTGEKVFLECVQDMDHENMFWYRQDPGLGLRLIYFSYDVKMKEKGDIPEGYSVSREKKERFSLILESASTNQTSMYLCASSSTGSTDTQYFGPGTRLTVL.

This clone was counted a few times. V is TRBV21-1 and J is TRBJ2-7; the table calls TRBD2, which could not be checked here. TRBV21-1 is reported as a pseudogene. The CDR3 contains 17 residues. CDR3 region: CASSKGLGSGGASEQYF. Written as DNA, the CDR3 is TGTGCCAGCAGCAAAGGCCTCGGGAGCGGGGGGGCGAGCGAGCAGTACTTC.

This chain uses TRBV7-8 with TRBJ2-7; 8 bases line up with TRBD1. The CDR3 contains 15 residues. CDR1 and CDR2 (germline): SGHVS, FQNEAQ. V shed 1 base, J shed 4 bases, and the junction held 6 bases outside the gene matches. CDR3 sequence: CASSLGRTGSYEQYF. CDR3 DNA: TGTGCCAGCAGCTTAGGTCGGACAGGGAGTTACGAGCAGTACTTC.

This clone appeared once. V is TRBV9 and J is TRBJ2-5; 7 nucleotides align to TRBD2. Losses at the gene ends were 3 bases for V and 5 bases for J; bases not matched to a gene: 1. The CDR3 length is 12 residues. From germline, CDR1 is SGDLS and CDR2 YYNGEE. The CDR3: CASSGDYETQYF. In DNA, the CDR3 is TGTGCCAGCAGCGGGGACTACGAGACCCAGTACTTC.

The chain combines TRBV19 with TRBJ2-3; 8 bases align to TRBD2. There are 15 residues in the CDR3. The V gene end was trimmed by 1 base and the J gene end by 4 bases; junction bases not matched to a gene: 4. From germline, CDR1 is LNHDA and CDR2 SQIVND (reference sequence). CDR3 sequence reads: CASSIAAGAADTQYF. The CDR3, as DNA: TGTGCCAGTAGTATAGCAGCGGGAGCAGCAGATACGCAGTATTTT.

This sequence joins TRBV29-1 and TRBJ2-2, with D perhaps TRBD1 (8 bases). V was shortened by 5 bases and J by 4 bases, with 11 bases between the two germline ends. Looked up from germline, CDR1 is SQVTM and CDR2 is ANQGSEA. CDR3 length equals 13 residues. The CDR3 loop is CSVNRGGTGELFF. The CDR3, as DNA: TGCAGCGTTAACAGGGGGGGCACCGGGGAGCTGTTTTTT.

The chain uses TRBV5-1 and TRBJ2-3; the D gene is possibly TRBD2 (5 bases). This CDR3 contains 14 residues. The V gene's germline CDR1 is SGHRS and CDR2 YFSETQ. V was trimmed by 4 bases and J by 2 bases, leaving 11 bases between them. The CDR3 spells CASSIGVLTDTQYF. CDR3 nucleotide sequence: TGCGCCAGCAGCATCGGGGTTCTCACAGATACGCAGTATTTT.

CDR3 region: CASLLAVNTGELFF. The CDR3 DNA sequence: TGCGCCAGCCTACTAGCAGTGAACACCGGGGAGCTGTTTTTT. The V call is TRBV5-1, the J call TRBJ2-2, with D maybe TRBD2 (6 bases). Trimming removed 7 bases from V and 1 base from J, with 11 bases in between. CDR1 SGHRS and CDR2 YFSETQ come from the germline V gene. The CDR3 runs to 14 residues.

Of note for this clone: This CDR3 is also generated by other DNA sequences in the sample. The rearrangement links TRBV11-2 to TRBJ1-1; D may be TRBD1 (6 bases). The CDR3 spans 15 residues. From germline, CDR1 is SGHAT and CDR2 FQNNGV. Trimming left V 5 bases short and J 1 base short, with 14 bases between. CDR3 in amino acids: CASSQTGLWNTEAFF. Written as DNA, the CDR3 is TGTGCCAGCAGCCAAACAGGGCTTTGGAACACTGAAGCTTTCTTT.